Listed below are T cell receptor beta chains from one sample, sequenced in a study of T cell responses to AZD1222 COVID-19 vaccine. Here immunoSEQ multiplex PCR was the method, and the copy in TCRdb shows in-frame clones only, minus some. The data contain about 270,000 clones, 90% to 95% of them singletons. Here the sequenced sample was peripheral blood, taken 28 days after the second AZD1222 dose. These receptors were collected from an adult who received the AZD1222 COVID-19 vaccine. Each CDR3 is given with its conserved first and last residue.

V gene	J gene	CDR3 protein
TRBV28	TRBJ2-2	CASSLRGPMTGELFF
TRBV7-9	TRBJ2-1	CASCRAQYNEQFF
TRBV6-1	TRBJ2-1	CASSERGGEQFF
TRBV9	TRBJ2-7	CASSVDDGRGYEQYF
TRBV7-2	TRBJ2-6	CASRTSGGSGANVLTF
TRBV6-5	TRBJ1-1	CATIIGNTEAFF
TRBV2	TRBJ1-2	CASSLTGPNYGYTF
TRBV27	TRBJ2-2	CASRPKTSQGTGELFF
TRBV7-9	TRBJ1-1	CASSLGTNTEAFF
TRBV6-5	TRBJ1-2	CASSYSIRAYGYTF
TRBV9	TRBJ1-1	CASSVGGGSTEAFF
TRBV28	TRBJ1-2	CASSYVVWQTNYGYTF
TRBV27	TRBJ2-1	CASSFQDGSYNEQFF
TRBV2	TRBJ2-7	CASSEQGTYEQYF
TRBV25-1	TRBJ1-4	CASSDWTNEKLFF
TRBV6-5	TRBJ2-7	CASSYYRLRGF
TRBV11-2	TRBJ2-7	CASSLDSNSYEQYF
TRBV10-3	TRBJ2-1	CAITPRGEVEQFF
TRBV19	TRBJ2-7	CASSLTANYEQYF
TRBV28	TRBJ1-4	CASRAGGNEKLFF
TRBV7-9	TRBJ1-2	CASSLVWIDGYTF
TRBV5-8	TRBJ2-2	CASTRQGGDTGELFF
TRBV19	TRBJ1-1	CASSSSLWNTEAFF